The clone carrying this T cell receptor beta chain was seen only a few times. The antigen remains undetermined. The entry originates in a study of T-cell memory formation after mild COVID-19. Study context: Largely, the TCR clusters proved donor specific. Overall study results and limits: Pre-infection memory held some responding clones, suggesting pre-existing cross-reactive T cells responded.

Trimming took off 4 bases at V and 7 bases at J, with 17 bases between the two ends. This CDR3 is 14 amino acids long. MiXCR was run by TCRdb on the 5' RACE reads, yielding one entry per CDR3 protein. Of 100,000 to 150,000 distinct CDR3 sequences in the sample, approximately 6.2% were seen once. The clonotype originates from an adult woman who had mild COVID-19 (a few samples of this study predate the infection). Cell type and time point are not known. This chain links TRBV12-3 or TRBV12-4 with TRBJ2-7, with a tentative D call TRBD1 (6 bases). Material for sequencing was PBMCs or a T cell subset sorted from them (not recorded which). CDR3 sequence (DNA): TGTGCCAGCAGTTCCCGACTCAGGGGTGGGGAGCAGTACTTC. Translation gives CASSSRLRGGEQYF.